This T cell receptor beta chain stems from a study of early T cells in non-severe SARS-CoV-2 infection. Study-level background: Unsorted whole-blood RNA was sequenced in bulk, leaving chains unpaired. Study results and limitations: Lookups in VDJdb leaned toward anti-spike CD8 responses and missed private and CD4 specificities.

Unique molecular identifiers tagged individual cDNA molecules. TCRdb re-called the 5' RACE reads through MiXCR, storing one row per CDR3 protein. Altogether about 56,000 distinct CDR3 sequences are present, roughly a tenth being singletons, with the ten largest covering 6% to 8%. Per the germline V gene, CDR1 is SGHTA and CDR2 is FQGNSA. V shed 6 bases and J shed 6 bases, with 15 bases lying between them. The CDR3 is 13 amino acids. Notes on this clonotype: Its antigen remains unidentified.

Sequencing was carried out using whole blood. This TCR derives from an adult who was a healthcare worker with PCR-confirmed SARS-CoV-2 infection or an uninfected control (not recorded which). This chain connects TRBV7-2 to TRBJ2-7; D is uncertain. The CDR3 DNA reads as TGTGCCAGCAGACAATCCCCCTACGCCGAGCAGTACTTC. Amino acid sequence: CASRQSPYAEQYF.